The source of this TCR beta chain is a study of T cells in Graves' hyperthyroidism and ophthalmopathy. Findings and caveats of the study: Blood also contained most expanded thyroid clonotypes above 0.001.

RNA transcripts gave rise to amplified TCR beta CDR3 regions. The HTBI primer set was used in a first-round RT-PCR of the TCR CDR3. One entry per CDR3 protein, called by TCRdb with MiXCR from the multiplex PCR reads. The sample holds 450,000 to 600,000 distinct CDR3 sequences, about 20% seen once. Investigators excluded patients with uncontrolled infection, other autoimmune disease, pregnancy or lactation. Notes on this clonotype: Its antigen is not known.

Sequencing was performed on blood. This TCR was sampled from a man aged 40-50 years with Graves' ophthalmopathy.

The CDR3 nucleotides read TGTGCCAGCAGCAGTCCCCATGAAAAACTGTTTTTT. Translation gives CASSSPHEKLFF. The chain employs TRBV7-9 and TRBJ1-4; D call uncertain. This CDR3 contains 12 residues. The V end was cut by 5 bases, the J end by 6 bases, with 7 bases between. Germline V gene sequence: CDR1 SEHNR, CDR2 FQNEAQ (reference sequence).